The 19 T cell receptor beta chains presented below share a single source sample, sequenced in a study of shared clonotypes between healthy human individuals. Here immunoSEQ multiplex PCR was the method, and the copy in TCRdb shows in-frame clones only, minus some. The sample yields about 2.4 million clones, roughly 93% seen once. Sequenced material: naive CD4+ T cells from PBMCs. Subset reported: CD45RA+ positively selected. Source of these receptors: a man in his late teens or twenties in good health. Some clones in this sample may be carry-over from other donors' samples.

CDR3 coding DNA: TGCGCCTACCTGGGGGGGCGCGGGGATCAGCCCCAGCATTTT. It yields the protein CAYLGGRGDQPQHF. The V gene is TRBV5-1, the J gene TRBJ1-5; a possible D gene is TRBD1 (6 bases). V lost 10 bases to trimming and J lost 5 bases, with 19 bases between them. Germline V CDR1 and CDR2: SGHRS, YFSETQ. CDR3 length equals 14 residues.

The rearrangement links TRBV15 to TRBJ2-3, with D uncertain. Germline assignment: CDR1 LNHNV and CDR2 YYDKDF (reference sequence). The CDR3 sequence is 15 residues long. CDR3 DNA sequence: TGTGACCCCCGCTGGCGGAAACCACGCACAGATACGCAGTATTTT. As protein: CDPRWRKPRTDTQYF.

The rearrangement uses TRBV7-9 and TRBJ1-2; perhaps TRBD1 as D (6 bases). The CDR3 totals 16 residues. From germline, CDR1 is SEHNR and CDR2 FQNEAQ (reference sequence). Trimming left V 5 bases short and J 2 bases short, with 18 bases between. The CDR3 coding sequence is TGTGCCAGCAGCACCACCCGACAGGCCACGAACTATGGCTACACCTTC. Translating gives CASSTTRQATNYGYTF.

The rearrangement joins TRBV19 to TRBJ2-2, with D hard to call. The CDR3 covers 14 residues. Trimming removed 7 bases at V and 5 bases at J, with 14 bases between. In germline, CDR1 is LNHDA, CDR2 SQIVND (reference sequence). The DNA for the CDR3 is TGTGCCAGTAAGCTTAACGGTTATACCGGGGAGCTGTTTTTT. Translated: CASKLNGYTGELFF.

The chain links TRBV7-6 to TRBJ2-1; D gene uncertain. The CDR3 is made up of 11 amino acids. Germline V CDR1 and CDR2: SGHVS, FNYEAQ. Deletions cut 6 bases from V and 6 bases from J, with 6 bases between. CDR3 DNA sequence: TGTGCCAGCAGTCAGACCAATGAGCAGTTCTTC. Translated, it gives CASSQTNEQFF.

This chain links TRBV29-1 with TRBJ2-7; D unresolved. V was pared by 5 bases and J by 5 bases, with 13 bases between. The CDR3 is made up of 12 amino acids. Germline V lookup: CDR1 SQVTM, CDR2 ANQGSEA. CDR3 DNA: TGCAGCGTTTCTGACGGAACCAACGAGCAGTACTTC. Translating it yields CSVSDGTNEQYF.

The CDR3 nucleotides read TGCGCCAGCAGCGCGTATAGCAATCAGCCCCAGCATTTT. Translated: CASSAYSNQPQHF. The chain combines TRBV5-1 with TRBJ1-5; no firm D call. The germline V gene has CDR1 SGHRS and CDR2 YFSETQ. The germline V and J ends were trimmed by 4 bases and 0 bases, with 5 bases remaining between them. The CDR3 covers 13 residues.

This chain joins TRBV6-1 and TRBJ2-3; a weak D match, TRBD1 (6 bases). CDR3 length equals 16 residues. Germline V gives CDR1 MNHNS, CDR2 SASEGT. Trimming cost V 3 bases and J 2 bases, with 15 bases left between them. For the CDR3, the DNA is TGTGCCAGCAGTGATATAACAGGGTCCCTCACAGATACGCAGTATTTT. Translated, it gives CASSDITGSLTDTQYF.

This clone was counted only a few times. Other DNA sequences in this specimen translate into the identical CDR3. The V gene is TRBV9, the J gene TRBJ2-7; 8 nucleotides agree with TRBD1. The CDR3 is made up of 14 amino acids. CDR1 is SGDLS and CDR2 is YYNGEE in the germline V gene. The V segment lost 4 bases and the J segment 1 base; nucleotides outside the gene matches: 4. The CDR3 loop is CASSLTGASYEQYF. The CDR3 bases are TGTGCCAGCAGCTTGACAGGGGCTTCCTACGAGCAGTACTTC.

The gene calls are TRBV4-1 and TRBJ1-2; possibly TRBD1 for D (5 bases). V was clipped by 1 base and J by 4 bases, with 13 bases between them. The CDR3 runs to 15 residues. Germline loops: CDR1 MGHRA, CDR2 YSYEKL. CDR3 DNA sequence: TGCGCCAGCAGCCAAGCGGGACCCCGGGCCTATGGCTACACCTTC. It translates to CASSQAGPRAYGYTF.

The rearrangement links TRBV4-3 to TRBJ2-2; possibly TRBD1 for D (6 bases). The CDR3 runs 16 residues. The V gene's germline CDR1 is LGHNA and CDR2 YSLEER. V lost 4 bases to trimming and J lost 0 bases, with 12 bases between them. The CDR3 DNA reads as TGCGCCAGCAGCCCCCTACAGGGTTCGAACACCGGGGAGCTGTTTTTT. It encodes CASSPLQGSNTGELFF.

V gene TRBV18 combines with J gene TRBJ1-2; maybe TRBD1 (5 bases). Germline V gene lookup returns CDR1 KGHSH and CDR2 LQKENI. This CDR3 is 17 amino acids long. Trimming left V 2 bases short and J 3 bases short, with 19 bases between. CDR3 sequence reads: CASSPTIFLTEDYGYTF. The CDR3 bases are TGTGCCAGCTCACCAACCATTTTCTTGACAGAAGACTATGGCTACACCTTC.

This chain uses TRBV28 with TRBJ2-7, with D tentatively TRBD1 or TRBD2 (5 bases each). The length of the CDR3 is 13 residues. The germline V and J ends were trimmed by 6 bases and 3 bases, with 12 bases remaining between them. Germline values: CDR1 MDHEN, CDR2 SYDVKM. The CDR3 protein is CASRRGRGYEQYF. The CDR3 coding sequence is TGTGCCAGCAGGAGGGGAAGGGGCTACGAGCAGTACTTC.

The sample holds a few counts of this clone. The gene calls are TRBV19 and TRBJ1-5, with D uncertain. The CDR3 extends over 15 amino acids. The ends were cut back, 5 bases at V and 2 bases at J, with 13 bases in the middle. Germline V gene sequence: CDR1 LNHDA, CDR2 SQIVND (reference sequence). CDR3 amino acids: CASSRQVGGNQPQHF. For the CDR3, the DNA is TGTGCCAGTAGTCGCCAGGTAGGCGGCAATCAGCCCCAGCATTTT.

Comments on this clone: This sample also contains other DNA sequences that code for the same CDR3. V is TRBV5-1 and J is TRBJ1-3; D unclear. V shed 5 bases and J shed 1 base, with 1 base lying between them. CDR3 length: 11 residues. The germline V gene has CDR1 SGHRS and CDR2 YFSETQ. The CDR3 loop reads CASSSGNTIYF. In DNA, the CDR3 is TGCGCCAGCAGTTCTGGAAACACCATATATTTT. The entire variable domain, with the rest obtained from reference TRBV5-1 and TRBJ1-3, is as follows: KAGVTQTPRYLIKTRGQQVTLSCSPISGHRSVSWYQQTPGQGLQFLFEYFSETQRNKGNFPGRFSGRQFSNSRSEMNVSTLELGDSALYLCASSSGNTIYFGEGSWLTVV.

This chain links TRBV7-2 with TRBJ1-1; D call uncertain. CDR3 length: 15 amino acids. V was cut by 0 bases and J by 1 base, with 9 bases left in between. Germline V gene data show CDR1 as SGHTA and CDR2 as FQGNSA. In DNA form, the CDR3 reads TGTGCCAGCAGCTTAGCGGTGATGGGGAACACTGAAGCTTTCTTT. This sequence encodes CASSLAVMGNTEAFF.

The V and J genes are TRBV28 and TRBJ2-1; the D gene could be TRBD1 or TRBD2 (5 bases each). CDR1 is MDHEN, CDR2 SYDVKM, per germline. The length of the CDR3 is 15 residues. V was pared by 6 bases and J by 2 bases, with 14 bases between. CDR3 DNA sequence: TGTGCCAGCAGCCCCAGGGCGGGCGCCTACAATGAGCAGTTCTTC. Protein: CASSPRAGAYNEQFF.

The chain recombines TRBV5-1 with TRBJ2-2, with TRBD2 matching over 7 bases. With V trimmed by 4 bases and J by 5 bases, 14 bases remained unmatched. The CDR3 totals 17 residues. CDR1 and CDR2 from the germline V gene are SGHRS and YFSETQ. CDR3 loop: CASSPEWGGSRTGELFF. CDR3 nucleotide sequence: TGCGCCAGCAGCCCGGAGTGGGGGGGGAGTCGAACCGGGGAGCTGTTTTTT.

This clone came up once. This sequence joins TRBV7-9 and TRBJ1-1; TRBD1 matches 7 bases. The CDR3 extends over 15 amino acids. Germline CDR1 and CDR2: SEHNR and FQNEAQ (reference sequence). J lost 5 bases, V lost 3 bases, and 9 bases had no gene match. The CDR3 bases are TGTGCCAGCAGCTTGCGACAGGGCTCTGTAACTGAAGCTTTCTTT. Translated: CASSLRQGSVTEAFF.